The clone carrying this T cell receptor (beta chain) was picked up one time. Antigen specificity is unknown. TCRdb's copy holds only in-frame clones and misses some; the assay was immunoSEQ multiplex PCR. The repertoire holds roughly 2.5 million clones, with over 85% as singletons. Trimming stripped 0 bases from V and 0 bases from J, with 10 bases between. The CDR3 is 16 amino acids. CDR1 and CDR2 (germline): ENHRY, SYGVKD. This sample is drawn from a study of shared clonotypes between healthy human individuals. Points from the study as a whole: Clonotype sharing among donors was thought likely to change with sequencing depth. Despite large depth, sorted-subset datasets appeared incompletely sequenced.

The chain combines TRBV10-3 with TRBJ2-3; D tentatively reads TRBD1 or TRBD2 (5 bases each). The receptor was isolated from a young man in good health. Material: naive CD4+ T cells sorted from blood. Subset specified: CD45RA+ positively selected. The CDR3 DNA reads TGTGCCATCAGTGAGTCGAACAGGACTAGCACAGATACGCAGTATTTT. The encoded protein is CAISESNRTSTDTQYF.